This entry describes one T cell receptor (beta chain). This record comes from a study of blood T cells in healthy people across ages. Then a second PCR, running about 6 to 12 cycles, was carried out with a sample-barcoded 5' primer and a J-beta primer mix. TCRdb used MiXCR to reprocess the 5' RACE reads, holding one entry per CDR3 protein. Of 780,000 or so distinct CDR3 sequences listed, around 50% are singletons. CDR3 length: 15 amino acids. Germline trimming cut 3 bases from V and 7 bases from J; bases unmatched to any gene: 8. From germline, CDR1 is MNHNS and CDR2 SASEGT. This TCR derives from a man aged 40-55 years in good health. The sequenced sample was blood. This chain connects TRBV6-1 to TRBJ2-1, with TRBD2 matching over 8 bases. CDR3 loop: CASSDNGGANNEQFF. CDR3 DNA sequence: TGTGCCAGCAGTGATAACGGGGGGGCAAATAATGAGCAGTTCTTC.